This T cell receptor (beta chain) comes out of a study of cytomegalovirus exposure and HLA in healthy donors. The study, taken as a whole, reports: Confirmation was obtained in vitro that three CMV-associated chains are specific for CMV antigens. Within the approximately 110 validation repertoires, first-cohort TCR clusters tended to co-occur, according to a later analysis. Rarity held for most TCR sequences, but there were some public TCRs that occurred in many donors.

Trimming took 8 bases from V and 8 from J; bases not matched to a gene: 4. Germline V gives CDR1 MGHRA, CDR2 YSYEKL. CDR3 length equals 13 residues. The donors were in the roughly 130-subject validation cohort, distinct from the approximately 700-subject first cohort. This clone was observed once. Antigen unknown. The assay was immunoSEQ multiplex PCR, and TCRdb's table has in-frame clones only and misses some. The sample includes hundreds of thousands of clones, around nine tenths seen only once; the top ten take 2.6%. Material for sequencing was PBMCs. The chain uses TRBV4-1 and TRBJ2-1; TRBD2 matches at 12 bases. This sequence was found in a man aged 18 to 29 in good health and CMV-seronegative. The DNA for the CDR3 is TGCGCCAGCCGGACTAGCGGGAACCATGAGCAGTTCTTC. It is translated as CASRTSGNHEQFF.